These 3 T cell receptor beta chains originate from one sample sequenced in a study of cytomegalovirus exposure and HLA in healthy donors. The PCR ran on 60 Vbeta and 13 Jbeta primers. Here immunoSEQ multiplex PCR was the method, and the copy in TCRdb shows in-frame clones only, minus some. The profile shows about 160,000 clones, roughly four fifths of them singletons. The sequenced sample was PBMCs. Receptor source: a man aged 50 to 60 in good health and CMV-seropositive.

V gene TRBV2 combines with J gene TRBJ1-5; 9 bases map to TRBD1. The germline V gene encodes CDR1 SNHLY and CDR2 FYNNEI. The CDR3 loop spans 14 amino acids. V shed 4 bases and J 5 bases; nucleotides not matched to a gene: 3. The CDR3 DNA is TGTGCCAGCAGTGCGGACAGGGGCTATCAGCCCCAGCATTTT. Translating gives CASSADRGYQPQHF. Based on the CDR3 plus reference TRBV2 and TRBJ1-5, the full variable domain is EPEVTQTPSHQVTQMGQEVILRCVPISNHLYFYWYRQILGQKVEFLVSFYNNEISEKSEIFDDQFSVERPDGSNFTLKIRSTKLEDSAMYFCASSADRGYQPQHFGDGTRLSIL.

This CDR3 is CASSKTGIYGYTF. For the CDR3, the DNA is TGTGCCAGCAGCAAGACAGGGATCTATGGCTACACCTTC. The chain couples TRBV6-5 to TRBJ1-2; 7 bases are a match to TRBD1. The V gene end was trimmed by 6 bases and the J gene end by 4 bases; junction bases not matched to a gene: 5. Germline V lookup: CDR1 MNHEY, CDR2 SVGAGI. This CDR3 has 13 amino acids.

This chain joins TRBV27 and TRBJ2-7; 10 bases fit TRBD2. CDR1 is MNHEY and CDR2 is SMNVEV in the germline V gene (reference sequence). The CDR3 sequence is 14 residues long. The V and J ends lost 3 bases and 5 bases, in that order; junction bases with no gene match: 4. In nucleotides, the CDR3 is TGTGCCAGCAGTTTGCTAGCGGGGGTAAACGAGCAGTACTTC. This translates into CASSLLAGVNEQYF.